This T cell receptor (beta chain) comes out of a study of technical replicates of blood from a handful of donors. This CDR3 contains 15 residues. Trimming took 4 bases from V and 7 from J; bases not matched to a gene: 10. CDR1 and CDR2 (germline): SGHNT, YYREEE (reference sequence). The protocol was immunoSEQ multiplex PCR, while the TCRdb copy is restricted to in-frame clones and leaves out a portion. The top ten clones hold 0.25% to 0.3% of a sample with about 75,000 clones, 95% to 97% of them seen once. The TCR originated in a human donor in good health. Sequenced material: T cells isolated from PBMCs. The chain is built from TRBV5-4 and TRBJ2-3; 9 bases match TRBD2. Here the CDR3 DNA reads TGTGCCAGCAGCCTGACTAGCGGCCAACAAAATACGCAGTATTTT. It codes for CASSLTSGQQNTQYF.